This TCR beta chain was sequenced during a study of T-cell memory formation after mild COVID-19. Overall study findings and caveats: Pre-infection memory held some responding clones, suggesting pre-existing cross-reactive T cells responded. While clones contracting from day 15 to 85 were balanced between CD4 and CD8, later expanders leaned CD4+. Mostly located in CM and EM were contracting CD4+ clones, with contracting CD8+ clones located in EMRA.

Only a few counts were recorded for this clonotype. Its antigen remains unidentified. Barcoded TCR alpha and TCR beta cDNA libraries with UMIs came from 5'RACE using constant-segment primers. TCRdb independently ran MiXCR on the 5' RACE reads; one entry per CDR3 protein. Among 300,000 to 350,000 distinct CDR3 sequences listed, approximately 19% were seen once. This CDR3 has 15 amino acids. V lost 0 bases and J lost 5, with 14 bases in between. From germline, CDR1 is DFQATT and CDR2 SNEGSKA (reference sequence). This chain uses TRBV20-1 with TRBJ1-5, with D hard to call. The sequenced sample consisted of PBMCs or a T cell subset sorted from them (not recorded which). The TCR comes from a man in his late teens or twenties who had mild COVID-19 (a few samples of this study predate the infection). Cell type and time point are not known. The CDR3 loop reads CSAREGRNIHQPQHF. CDR3 bases: TGCAGTGCTAGAGAGGGCAGGAATATCCATCAGCCCCAGCATTTT.